The source of this T cell receptor beta chain is a study of blood T cell repertoires in COVID-19. Across the whole study: T cells, B-cell-depleted T cells, or PBMCs supplied cDNA or gDNA.

How the authors handled the data: Using reference gene primer amplification, nucleated cell counts were estimated. The data were produced by immunoSEQ multiplex PCR, yet TCRdb's version contains in-frame clones alone and is incomplete. The DNA gave D and trimming, while V, J and clone size come from that table. The sample has about 210,000 clones; 80% to 85% are singletons. The participants were between roughly 18 and 89 years old and came from fewer than 25 US areas. Membership in each cohort depended on participant-reported clinical history. V lost 5 bases, J lost 7 bases, and 14 bases lay in between. The CDR3 covers 13 residues. Germline assignment: CDR1 MNHNY and CDR2 SVGAGI (reference sequence).

The sequence came from a woman between 50 and 59 years old with acute COVID-19. The sample consisted of PBMCs or T cells enriched from blood (not recorded which). The gene calls are TRBV6-6 and TRBJ1-2, with a possible D match to TRBD1 (6 bases). CDR3 region: CASSQGLEGGYTF. CDR3 coding DNA: TGTGCCAGCAGTCAGGGGTTGGAGGGTGGCTACACCTTC.